This TCR beta chain was observed in a study of T cells after yellow fever vaccination. TCRdb itself ran the 5' RACE reads through MiXCR, one entry per CDR3 protein. This table has about 630,000 distinct CDR3 sequences, 9% to 15% appearing once. V was shortened by 7 bases and J by 5 bases, with 17 bases between the two germline ends. This CDR3 spans 14 amino acids. CDR1 is SGHVS and CDR2 is FQNEAQ in the germline V gene. Sequencing used PBMCs, obtained on the day of the yellow fever booster vaccination. The clonotype originates from a man aged 30-40 years who received the YFV17D yellow fever vaccine. The rearrangement uses TRBV7-8 and TRBJ2-5; D gene uncertain. The CDR3: CASTLPRNWETQYF. The CDR3 nucleotides are TGTGCCAGCACCCTACCCCGGAACTGGGAGACCCAGTACTTC.